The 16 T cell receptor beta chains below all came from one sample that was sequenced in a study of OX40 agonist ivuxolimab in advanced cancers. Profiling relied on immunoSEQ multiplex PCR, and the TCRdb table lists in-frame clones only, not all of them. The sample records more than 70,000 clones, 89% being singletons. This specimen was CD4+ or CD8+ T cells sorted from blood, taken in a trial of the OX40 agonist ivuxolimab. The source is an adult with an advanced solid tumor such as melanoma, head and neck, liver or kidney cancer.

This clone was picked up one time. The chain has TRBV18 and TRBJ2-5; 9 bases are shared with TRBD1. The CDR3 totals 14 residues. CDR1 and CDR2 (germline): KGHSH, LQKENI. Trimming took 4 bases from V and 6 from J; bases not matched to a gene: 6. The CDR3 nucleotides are TGTGCCAGCTCACTTACAGGGGGCTTAAAGACCCAGTACTTC. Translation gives CASSLTGGLKTQYF.

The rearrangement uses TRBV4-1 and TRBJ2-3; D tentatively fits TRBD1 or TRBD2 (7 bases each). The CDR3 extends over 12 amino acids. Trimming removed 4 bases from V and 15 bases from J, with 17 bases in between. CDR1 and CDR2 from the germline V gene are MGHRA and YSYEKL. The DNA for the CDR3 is TGCGCCAGCAGCCTCGGACTAGGGGGCATCTATTTT. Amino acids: CASSLGLGGIYF.

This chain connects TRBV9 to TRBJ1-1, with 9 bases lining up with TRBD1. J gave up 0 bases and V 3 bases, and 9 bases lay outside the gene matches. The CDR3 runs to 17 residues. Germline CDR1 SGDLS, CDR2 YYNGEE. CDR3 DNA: TGTGCCAGCAGCGGCGGACAGGGGAAACCCATGAACACTGAAGCTTTCTTT. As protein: CASSGGQGKPMNTEAFF.

CDR3 sequence: CASSVGDSYEQYF. In DNA, the CDR3 is TGTGCCAGCAGTGTAGGGGACAGCTACGAGCAGTACTTC. The chain couples TRBV25-1 to TRBJ2-7, with 7 bases fitting TRBD1. CDR3 size: 13 residues. CDR1 MGHDK and CDR2 SYGVNS come from the germline V gene. V lost 4 bases to trimming and J lost 3 bases; unmatched junction nucleotides: 3.

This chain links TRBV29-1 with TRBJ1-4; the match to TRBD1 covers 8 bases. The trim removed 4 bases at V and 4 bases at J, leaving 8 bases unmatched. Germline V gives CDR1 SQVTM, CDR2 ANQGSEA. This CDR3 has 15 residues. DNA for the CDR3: TGCAGCGTTGCTAAACAGGGGGTTGGTAATGAAAAACTGTTTTTT. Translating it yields CSVAKQGVGNEKLFF.

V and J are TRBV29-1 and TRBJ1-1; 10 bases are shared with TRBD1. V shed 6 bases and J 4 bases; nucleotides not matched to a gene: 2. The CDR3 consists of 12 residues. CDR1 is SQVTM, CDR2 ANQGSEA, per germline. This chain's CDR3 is CSVRTGGTEAFF. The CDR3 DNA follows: TGCAGCGTCCGGACAGGGGGCACTGAAGCTTTCTTT.

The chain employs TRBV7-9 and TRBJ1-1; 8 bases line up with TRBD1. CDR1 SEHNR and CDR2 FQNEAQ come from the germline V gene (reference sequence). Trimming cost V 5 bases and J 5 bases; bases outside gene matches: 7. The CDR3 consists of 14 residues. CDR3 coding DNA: TGTGCCAGCAGCCGCGATCAGGGGGCTACTGAAGCTTTCTTT. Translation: CASSRDQGATEAFF.

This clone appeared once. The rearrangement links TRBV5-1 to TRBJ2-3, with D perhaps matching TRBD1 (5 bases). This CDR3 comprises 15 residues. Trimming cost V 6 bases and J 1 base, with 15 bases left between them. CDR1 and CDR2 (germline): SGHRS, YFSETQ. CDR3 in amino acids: CASTREVYGTDTQYF. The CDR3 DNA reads TGCGCCAGCACCAGGGAAGTGTACGGCACAGATACGCAGTATTTT. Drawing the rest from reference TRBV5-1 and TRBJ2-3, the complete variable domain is KAGVTQTPRYLIKTRGQQVTLSCSPISGHRSVSWYQQTPGQGLQFLFEYFSETQRNKGNFPGRFSGRQFSNSRSEMNVSTLELGDSALYLCASTREVYGTDTQYFGPGTRLTVL.

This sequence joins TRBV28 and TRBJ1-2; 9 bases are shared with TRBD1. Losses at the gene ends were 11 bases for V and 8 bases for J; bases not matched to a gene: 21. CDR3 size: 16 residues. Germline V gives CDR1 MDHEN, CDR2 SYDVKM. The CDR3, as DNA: TGTGCCGGGGGAAGAGGATCGGGACAGGGTAAAGTCGGCTACACCTTC. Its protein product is CAGGRGSGQGKVGYTF.

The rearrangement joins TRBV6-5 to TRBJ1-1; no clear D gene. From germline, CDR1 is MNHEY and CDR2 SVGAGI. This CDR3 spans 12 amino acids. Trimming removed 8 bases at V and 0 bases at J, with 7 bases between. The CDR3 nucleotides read TGTGCCAGCTTCAGGATGAACACTGAAGCTTTCTTT. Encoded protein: CASFRMNTEAFF.

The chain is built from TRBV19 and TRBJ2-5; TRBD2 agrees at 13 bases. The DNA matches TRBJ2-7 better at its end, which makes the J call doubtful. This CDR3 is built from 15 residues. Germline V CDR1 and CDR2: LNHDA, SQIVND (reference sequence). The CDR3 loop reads CARDDTSGRAYEQYF. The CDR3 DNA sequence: TGTGCCAGGGACGATACTAGCGGGAGGGCTTACGAGCAGTACTTC.

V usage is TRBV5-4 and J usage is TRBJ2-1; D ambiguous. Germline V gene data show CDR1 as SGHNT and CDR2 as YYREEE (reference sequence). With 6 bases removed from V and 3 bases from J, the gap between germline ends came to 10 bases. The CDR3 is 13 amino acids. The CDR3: CASTTQDYNEQFF. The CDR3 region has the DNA TGTGCCAGCACTACGCAGGACTACAATGAGCAGTTCTTC.

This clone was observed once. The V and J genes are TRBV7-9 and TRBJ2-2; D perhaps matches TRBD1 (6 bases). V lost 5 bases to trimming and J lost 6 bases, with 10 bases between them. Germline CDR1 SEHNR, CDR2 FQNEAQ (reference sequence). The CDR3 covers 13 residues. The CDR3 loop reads CASSQTGPGELFF. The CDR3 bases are TGTGCCAGCAGCCAAACAGGGCCCGGGGAGCTGTTTTTT.

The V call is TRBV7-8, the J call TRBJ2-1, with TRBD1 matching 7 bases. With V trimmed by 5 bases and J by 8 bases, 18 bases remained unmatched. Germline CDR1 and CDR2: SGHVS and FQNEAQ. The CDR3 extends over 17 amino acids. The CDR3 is CASSLRQGAYPGHEQFF. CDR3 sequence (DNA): TGTGCCAGCAGCCTGAGACAGGGAGCATACCCAGGTCATGAGCAGTTCTTC. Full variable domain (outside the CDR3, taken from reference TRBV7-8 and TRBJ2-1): GAGVSQSPRYKVAKRGQDVALRCDPISGHVSLFWYQQALGQGPEFLTYFQNEAQLDKSGLPSDRFFAERPEGSVSTLKIQRTQQEDSAVYLCASSLRQGAYPGHEQFFGPGTRLTVL.

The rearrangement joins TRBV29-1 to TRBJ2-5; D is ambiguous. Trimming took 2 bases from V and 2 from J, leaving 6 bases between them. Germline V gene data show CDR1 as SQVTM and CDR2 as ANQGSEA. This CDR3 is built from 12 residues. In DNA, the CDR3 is TGCAGCGTTGAACCCGGACAAGAGACCCAGTACTTC. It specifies CSVEPGQETQYF.

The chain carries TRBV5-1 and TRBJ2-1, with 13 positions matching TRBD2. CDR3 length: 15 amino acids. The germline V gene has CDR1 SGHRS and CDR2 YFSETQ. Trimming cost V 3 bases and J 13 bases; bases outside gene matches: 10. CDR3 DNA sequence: TGCGCCAGCAGCTATACTAGCGGGAGGGGTGACCCCCAGTTCTTC. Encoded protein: CASSYTSGRGDPQFF.